This T cell receptor (beta chain) comes out of a study of T-cell reconstitution after alpha-beta-depleted transplantation in children. Library preparation (for TCRbeta) was performed with unique molecular identifiers. MiXCR, run by TCRdb on the PCR reads, gives a single entry per CDR3 protein. Of approximately 390,000 distinct CDR3 sequences listed, roughly 10% were seen once; the top ten hold 4.5% to 7%. Germline values: CDR1 DFQATT, CDR2 SNEGSKA (reference sequence). V lost 4 bases and J lost 4, with 15 bases in between. The CDR3 is made up of 14 amino acids. Sequencing was performed on PBMCs from the stem cell graft donor, taken from the stem cell graft. This TCR derives from a human donor who donated a stem cell graft to a child with acute myeloid leukemia. The chain couples TRBV20-1 to TRBJ2-3, with unresolved D. Here the CDR3 DNA reads TGCAGTGCTAAACGATCCCGACCCCCAGATACGCAGTATTTT. Translating gives CSAKRSRPPDTQYF.